The rows below give T cell receptor beta chains drawn from one sample of a study of blood T cell repertoires in COVID-19. Clones were read by immunoSEQ multiplex PCR, and TCRdb kept only the in-frame ones, dropping some. The sample shows some 49,000 clones, over 80% of them seen only once. The sequenced sample was peripheral blood. The receptors were sampled from a human donor in a cohort sampled during active COVID-19. Each CDR3 is given with its conserved first and last residue. A D gene is named only where the DNA matches it firmly. Clone size is stated in some rows and not others, as once, few, many or a class when expanded.

abundance | d_gene | j_gene | v_gene | CDR3aa | CDR3nt
. | . | TRBJ1-1 | TRBV6-5 | CASSYDRKNTEAFF | TGTGCCAGCAGTTACGACAGGAAGAACACTGAAGCTTTCTTT
. | TRBD2 | TRBJ2-3 | TRBV10-3 | CAISWTSGEGDTQYF | TGTGCCATCAGTTGGACTAGCGGGGAAGGAGATACGCAGTATTTT
. | . | TRBJ2-2 | TRBV29-1 | CSVQFQGDGELFF | TGCAGCGTTCAGTTTCAGGGCGACGGGGAGCTGTTTTTT
. | . | TRBJ2-7 | TRBV6-1 | CASSDGQTYEQYF | TGTGCCAGCAGTGATGGACAGACCTACGAGCAGTACTTC
. | . | TRBJ1-1 | TRBV7-9 | CASSLVRKAEAFF | TGTGCCAGCAGCTTGGTGAGGAAGGCTGAAGCTTTCTTT
. | . | TRBJ2-7 | TRBV6-2/TRBV6-3 | CASSYLGQLYEQYF | TGTGCCAGCAGTTACCTGGGACAACTCTACGAGCAGTACTTC
. | TRBD1 | TRBJ2-7 | TRBV29-1 | CSVVVRDRGGYEQYF | TGCAGCGTTGTCGTCCGGGACAGGGGGGGCTACGAGCAGTACTTC
. | TRBD1 | TRBJ2-7 | TRBV6-5 | CASSYRDRGSYEQYF | TGTGCCAGCAGTTACCGGGACAGGGGATCCTACGAGCAGTACTTC
. | . | TRBJ2-7 | TRBV27 | CASSFSGLDEQYF | TGTGCCAGCAGTTTCTCCGGACTGGACGAGCAGTACTTC
. | . | TRBJ1-2 | TRBV9 | CASSLGGEYGYTF | TGTGCCAGCAGCCTCGGGGGAGAGTATGGCTACACCTTC
. | . | TRBJ1-5 | TRBV6-6 | CASSPPGGWRSNQPQHF | TGTGCCAGCAGTCCCCCGGGGGGGTGGCGAAGCAATCAGCCCCAGCATTTT
. | TRBD1 | TRBJ1-2 | TRBV4-3 | CASSPDRDNYGYTF | TGCGCCAGCAGCCCTGACAGGGACAACTATGGCTACACCTTC
few | TRBD1 | TRBJ1-2 | TRBV24-1 | CATSAGQGVSSYGYTF | TGTGCCACCAGTGCCGGTCAGGGGGTCTCTTCCTATGGCTACACCTTC
. | . | TRBJ1-3 | TRBV5-4 | CASSSYQQGTIYF | TGTGCCAGCAGCTCTTACCAACAGGGCACCATATATTTT
. | . | TRBJ2-7 | TRBV10-3 | CAISESRGGEQYF | TGTGCCATCAGTGAGTCGAGGGGGGGCGAGCAGTACTTC
few | . | TRBJ2-2 | TRBV3-1/TRBV3-2 | CASSQGRDTGELFF | TGTGCCAGCAGCCAAGGCAGGGACACCGGGGAGCTGTTTTTT
. | TRBD1 | TRBJ1-5 | TRBV7-2 | CASSPGQGARGQPQHF | TGTGCCAGCAGCCCTGGACAGGGGGCGAGGGGTCAGCCCCAGCATTTT
. | . | TRBJ1-2 | TRBV3-1/TRBV3-2 | CASGGGNYGYTF | TGTGCCAGCGGTGGGGGCAACTATGGCTACACCTTC
. | TRBD2 | TRBJ2-7 | TRBV2 | CASSPSIAGDTTKQYF | TGTGCCAGCAGCCCTTCCATAGCGGGGGACACTACGAAGCAGTACTTC
. | TRBD1 | TRBJ2-1 | TRBV5-4 | CASSLARAGGRNEQFF | TGTGCCAGCAGCTTGGCCCGCGCAGGGGGCAGAAATGAGCAGTTCTTC
. | . | TRBJ1-1 | TRBV6-2/TRBV6-3 | CASSLLTPGGYTEAFF | TGTGCCAGCAGTTTGTTGACTCCGGGGGGGTACACTGAAGCTTTCTTT
. | TRBD2 | TRBJ2-1 | TRBV5-1 | CASTHRGGANYNEQFF | TGCGCCAGCACCCATAGGGGAGGGGCCAACTACAATGAGCAGTTCTTC
once | . | TRBJ1-3 | TRBV4-1 | CASSQVIGVGNTIYF | TGCGCCAGCAGCCAAGTGATAGGGGTCGGAAACACCATATATTTT
. | . | TRBJ2-6 | TRBV9 | CASSPTRAGANVLTF | TGTGCCAGCAGCCCCACGAGAGCTGGGGCCAACGTCCTGACTTTC
. | TRBD1 | TRBJ1-5 | TRBV5-1 | CASSPGQGQGAQHF | TGCGCCAGCAGCCCCGGACAGGGCCAAGGGGCCCAGCATTTT
. | . | TRBJ1-2 | TRBV27 | CASSYHRDLDDGYTF | TGTGCCAGCAGCTATCACAGGGATCTCGACGATGGCTACACCTTC
few | . | TRBJ1-1 | TRBV5-1 | CASREDGSNTEAFF | TGCGCCAGCCGCGAAGACGGGTCGAACACTGAAGCTTTCTTT
. | TRBD1 | TRBJ2-7 | TRBV19 | CASSGQGAVGYEQYF | TGTGCCAGTAGCGGACAGGGGGCTGTCGGCTACGAGCAGTACTTC
. | . | TRBJ1-2 | TRBV12-3/TRBV12-4 | CASSLDRFYGYTF | TGTGCCAGCAGTTTAGACAGGTTCTATGGCTACACCTTC
. | . | TRBJ2-7 | TRBV19 | CASSIVASREQYF | TGTGCCAGTAGTATAGTGGCCTCTCGAGAGCAGTACTTC
. | . | TRBJ1-5 | TRBV19 | CASSLGLYQPQHF | TGTGCCAGTAGTCTGGGACTTTATCAGCCCCAGCATTTT
few | TRBD1 | TRBJ1-5 | TRBV15 | CATSGDRGAVQPQHF | TGTGCCACCAGCGGAGACAGGGGAGCCGTCCAGCCCCAGCATTTT
. | . | TRBJ1-1 | TRBV9 | CASSGVLNTEAFF | TGTGCCAGCAGCGGAGTCCTGAACACTGAAGCTTTCTTT
once | TRBD2 | TRBJ2-7 | TRBV6-6 | CASSSVGGSSYEQYF | TGTGCCAGCAGTTCGGTGGGGGGGAGCTCCTACGAGCAGTACTTC
. | . | TRBJ1-2 | TRBV5-8 | CASSLWGGDGYTF | TGTGCCAGCAGCCTGTGGGGGGGCGACGGCTACACCTTC
few | . | TRBJ2-7 | TRBV11-2 | CASSSVSSGYEQYF | TGTGCCAGCAGCTCAGTCTCCTCAGGCTACGAGCAGTACTTC
few | TRBD1 | TRBJ1-4 | TRBV6-2/TRBV6-3 | CASSLTGFSEKLFF | TGTGCCAGCAGCCTGACAGGGTTCAGTGAAAAACTGTTTTTT
. | TRBD1 | TRBJ1-3 | TRBV9 | CASSAGTGSGNTIYF | TGTGCCAGCAGCGCGGGGACAGGGTCCGGAAACACCATATATTTT
. | . | TRBJ1-1 | TRBV11-3 | CASSGSGARNTEAFF | TGTGCCAGCTCGGGGTCAGGGGCGCGGAACACTGAAGCTTTCTTT
. | . | TRBJ1-4 | TRBV11-2 | CASSLTGEKLFF | TGTGCCAGCAGCTTAACTGGTGAAAAACTGTTTTTT
. | . | TRBJ1-2 | TRBV28 | CASRVSGYYGYTF | TGTGCCAGCAGAGTCTCAGGGTACTATGGCTACACCTTC